These 19 T cell receptor beta chains were sequenced from one sample in a study of vaccination and CD4 T cells after COVID-19. Cultured CD4+ T cell DNA underwent sequencing with the Oncomine TCR Beta short-read assay. TCRdb processed the PCR reads anew with MiXCR; each CDR3 protein has one entry. The sample holds over 3,500 distinct CDR3 sequences, roughly 20% seen once. These receptors' antigens are unknown. Treatment: 10-day PBMC culture with coronavirus spike peptide pools or control peptides (ViraFEST assay). Sequenced input: CD4+ T cells from blood, cultured in vitro. The receptors derive from a human donor who had recovered from COVID-19.

The CDR3 sequence: CASRPGTGDPGELFF. In DNA form, the CDR3 reads TGTGCCAGCAGACCCGGGACAGGGGATCCCGGGGAGCTGTTTTTT. The chain couples TRBV5-4 to TRBJ2-2, with 10 bases aligning to TRBD1. Trimming took 5 bases from V and 6 from J; bases not matched to a gene: 7. CDR3 size: 15 residues. Germline V gene sequence: CDR1 SGHNT, CDR2 YYREEE (reference sequence).

The genes are TRBV5-4 and TRBJ2-1; no clear D gene. CDR3 length equals 12 residues. From germline, CDR1 is SGHNT and CDR2 YYREEE (reference sequence). V lost 0 bases and J lost 7, with 5 bases in between. The CDR3 sequence: CASSLGANEQFF. DNA for the CDR3: TGTGCCAGCAGCTTGGGGGCAAATGAGCAGTTCTTC.

This clonotype turned up a few times. The gene calls are TRBV6-1 and TRBJ1-1, with D tentatively TRBD1 (6 bases). The germline V gene encodes CDR1 MNHNS and CDR2 SASEGT. V lost 7 bases, J lost 0 bases, and 12 bases lay in between. The CDR3 has 14 residues. The CDR3 DNA reads TGTGCCAGCATGGGGGCAGGGATGAACACTGAAGCTTTCTTT. It yields the protein CASMGAGMNTEAFF.

This clonotype turned up a few times. This chain uses TRBV5-4 with TRBJ2-7; the D is unclear. The CDR3 totals 13 residues. The V end lost 0 bases, the J end lost 5 bases, and 9 bases lay between the germline ends. Germline V gene lookup returns CDR1 SGHNT and CDR2 YYREEE (reference sequence). The CDR3 sequence: CASSLDFKDEQYF. The CDR3 region has the DNA TGTGCCAGCAGCTTGGACTTTAAGGACGAGCAGTACTTC.

The CDR3 is CAWLHGRGIYGYTF. The CDR3 bases are TGTGCCTGGCTCCACGGACGGGGAATTTATGGCTACACCTTC. The chain joins TRBV30 to TRBJ1-2; D is uncertain. V was cut by 5 bases and J by 5 bases, with 18 bases left in between. There are 14 residues in the CDR3. CDR1 and CDR2 (germline): GTSNPN, SVGIG (reference sequence).

This clonotype was detected a few times. The J gene is TRBJ1-5, the V gene TRBV7-9, with TRBD1 identical over 7 bases. V trimming: 5 bases; J trimming: 3 bases; junction bases outside the gene matches: 4. CDR3 size: 14 residues. The germline V gene encodes CDR1 SEHNR and CDR2 FQNEAQ (reference sequence). CDR3 in DNA: TGTGCCAGCAGCCGCACAGGGGACAATCAGCCCCAGCATTTT. It is translated as CASSRTGDNQPQHF.

A few counts support this clonotype. This sequence joins TRBV6-5 and TRBJ1-2; a possible D gene is TRBD1 (6 bases). V lost 0 bases and J 5 bases, leaving 16 bases between the germline ends. Per germline, CDR1 MNHEY and CDR2 SVGAGI. CDR3 length: 16 residues. This chain's CDR3 is CASSYSRGAPRYGYTF. CDR3 DNA: TGTGCCAGCAGTTACTCCCGGGGGGCGCCTAGGTATGGCTACACCTTC.

The J gene is TRBJ2-2, the V gene TRBV24-1; no clear D gene. Germline lookup yields CDR1 KGHDR and CDR2 SFDVKD. The CDR3 sequence is 11 residues long. The V and J ends lost 9 bases and 7 bases respectively, with 8 bases between them. The CDR3 loop is CATGRNGELFF. The CDR3 DNA reads TGTGCCACCGGAAGGAACGGGGAGCTGTTTTTT.

This clonotype was observed a handful of times. CDR3 bases: TGCGCCAGCAGCCAAGACCTAGCGGTGACAGATACGCAGTATTTT. Amino acids: CASSQDLAVTDTQYF. The V and J genes are TRBV4-1 and TRBJ2-3; TRBD2 aligns across 7 bases. In germline, CDR1 is MGHRA, CDR2 YSYEKL. Losses at the gene ends were 0 bases for V and 3 bases for J; bases not matched to a gene: 3. This CDR3 has 15 residues.

J is TRBJ1-3 and V is TRBV10-3; D is possibly TRBD1 (6 bases). The CDR3 covers 13 residues. Between the trimmed V and J ends, which lost 6 bases and 7 bases, there was a span of 13 bases. Looked up from germline, CDR1 is ENHRY and CDR2 is SYGVKD. Written as DNA, the CDR3 is TGTGCCATCAGCAAGAGGGACATCAACACCATATATTTT. The encoded protein is CAISKRDINTIYF.

As regards this clonotype: A much larger clone lies a single base off, so this may be a read error. In DNA form, the CDR3 reads TGTGCCAGCAGTTACGGACTAGCGGGGGGATGGGATACGCAGTATTTT. It codes for CASSYGLAGGWDTQYF. The chain carries TRBV6-2 or TRBV6-3 and TRBJ2-3; 14 nucleotides match TRBD2. CDR3 length: 16 residues. Germline V gene sequence: CDR1 MNHEY, CDR2 SVGEGT. V dropped 2 bases and J dropped 6; count of bases not matched to a gene: 4.

CDR3 region: CASARDRGSYEQYF. The CDR3 region has the DNA TGTGCCAGCGCCCGGGACAGGGGTTCCTACGAGCAGTACTTC. The J gene is TRBJ2-7, the V gene TRBV5-4, with TRBD1 identical over 10 bases. Germline CDR1 is SGHNT and CDR2 is YYREEE (reference sequence). V lost 7 bases and J lost 1; bases outside the gene matches: 5. This CDR3 has 14 residues.

This clonotype was observed a few times. V and J are TRBV7-8 and TRBJ2-1; 8 bases agree with TRBD2. The CDR3 spans 16 residues. Trimming removed 1 base from V and 8 bases from J; junction bases left unmatched: 10. CDR1 SGHVS and CDR2 FQNEAQ come from the germline V gene. The CDR3 sequence is CASSLGGRGGLDEQFF. The CDR3 bases are TGTGCCAGCAGCTTAGGGGGCCGGGGGGGCCTAGATGAGCAGTTCTTC. Together with reference TRBV7-8 and TRBJ2-1, the CDR3 gives the full variable domain: GAGVSQSPRYKVAKRGQDVALRCDPISGHVSLFWYQQALGQGPEFLTYFQNEAQLDKSGLPSDRFFAERPEGSVSTLKIQRTQQEDSAVYLCASSLGGRGGLDEQFFGPGTRLTVL.

This clonotype was recorded a few times. This chain joins TRBV19 and TRBJ1-2; D perhaps matches TRBD1 (6 bases). Germline V gives CDR1 LNHDA, CDR2 SQIVND (reference sequence). Trimming removed 0 bases from V and 4 bases from J, with 6 bases in between. This CDR3 region has 13 residues. The CDR3 coding sequence is TGTGCCAGTAGTATAGACAGGGGCTATGGCTACACCTTC. Amino acids: CASSIDRGYGYTF.

The table lists this clonotype with a count of one. A much larger clone differs from this one at a single base, so this may be a read error. The CDR3, as DNA: TGTACCAGCAGCCGGGACAGGGACAATCAGCCCCAGCATTTT. Amino acid sequence: CTSSRDRDNQPQHF. The chain is built from TRBV2 and TRBJ1-5; 9 bases agree with TRBD1. The CDR3 is 14 amino acids. CDR1 is SNHLY, CDR2 FYNNEI, per germline.

The chain combines TRBV6-1 with TRBJ1-2, with 9 bases lining up with TRBD1. V was clipped by 2 bases and J by 5 bases; unmatched bases: 6. Germline CDR1 reads MNHNS; CDR2 reads SASEGT. This CDR3 region has 15 residues. CDR3 nucleotides: TGTGCCAGCAGTGAAATCCTGACAGGGGGGTATGGCTACACCTTC. Its protein product is CASSEILTGGYGYTF.

This clonotype is termed large. This rearrangement joins TRBV11-2 to TRBJ1-2; the D is unclear. Trimming pared 4 bases from V and 4 bases from J, leaving 16 bases between. Germline V gene sequence: CDR1 SGHAT, CDR2 FQNNGV. This CDR3 contains 15 residues. CDR3 region: CASSSYLRVSYGYTF. CDR3 coding DNA: TGTGCCAGCAGCTCGTATCTCCGGGTCTCCTATGGCTACACCTTC.

This clonotype is deemed medium-sized. This chain links TRBV20-1 with TRBJ1-5; 8 bases match TRBD1. CDR1 and CDR2 (germline): DFQATT, SNEGSKA (reference sequence). The CDR3 has 14 residues. The ends lost 3 bases at V and 3 bases at J; junction bases unmatched: 4. CDR3 residues: CSASRGRLNQPQHF. CDR3 DNA: TGCAGTGCTAGCAGGGGGCGACTCAATCAGCCCCAGCATTTT.

This clonotype came up a few times. The chain recombines TRBV19 with TRBJ1-6; D is undetermined. The CDR3 consists of 14 residues. V shed 9 bases and J shed 9 bases, with 18 bases lying between them. Germline loops: CDR1 LNHDA, CDR2 SQIVND (reference sequence). The CDR3: CASPPRRQGSPLHF. DNA for the CDR3: TGTGCCAGCCCTCCCAGGAGGCAAGGTTCACCCCTCCACTTT.